Sequencing of this TCR beta chain was carried out in a study of shared clonotypes between healthy human individuals. Study-wide results and limits: In contrast to clonotypes shared by all four donors, non-shared clonotypes had lower generation probabilities.

TCRdb's table, derived via immunoSEQ multiplex PCR, lists solely in-frame clones and lacks some. The sample lists 700,000 to 950,000 clones, approximately 96% occurring once. CD45RO-negative, CCR7-selected cells formed the naive CD8 fraction, which excluded terminally differentiated effector memory CD45RA+ cells. The CDR3 contains 15 residues. V dropped 0 bases and J dropped 8 bases, with 17 bases sitting between them. Per germline, CDR1 SGHRS and CDR2 YFSETQ. Of note for this clone: Its antigen is still unknown.

The sequencing input was naive CD8+ T cells sorted from blood. The V gene is TRBV5-1, the J gene TRBJ1-1; D gene uncertain. This TCR derives from a man aged 25-40 years in good health. The CDR3 here is CASSLEAGVSREAFF. CDR3 nucleotide sequence: TGCGCCAGCAGCTTGGAAGCGGGAGTAAGTCGGGAAGCTTTCTTT.